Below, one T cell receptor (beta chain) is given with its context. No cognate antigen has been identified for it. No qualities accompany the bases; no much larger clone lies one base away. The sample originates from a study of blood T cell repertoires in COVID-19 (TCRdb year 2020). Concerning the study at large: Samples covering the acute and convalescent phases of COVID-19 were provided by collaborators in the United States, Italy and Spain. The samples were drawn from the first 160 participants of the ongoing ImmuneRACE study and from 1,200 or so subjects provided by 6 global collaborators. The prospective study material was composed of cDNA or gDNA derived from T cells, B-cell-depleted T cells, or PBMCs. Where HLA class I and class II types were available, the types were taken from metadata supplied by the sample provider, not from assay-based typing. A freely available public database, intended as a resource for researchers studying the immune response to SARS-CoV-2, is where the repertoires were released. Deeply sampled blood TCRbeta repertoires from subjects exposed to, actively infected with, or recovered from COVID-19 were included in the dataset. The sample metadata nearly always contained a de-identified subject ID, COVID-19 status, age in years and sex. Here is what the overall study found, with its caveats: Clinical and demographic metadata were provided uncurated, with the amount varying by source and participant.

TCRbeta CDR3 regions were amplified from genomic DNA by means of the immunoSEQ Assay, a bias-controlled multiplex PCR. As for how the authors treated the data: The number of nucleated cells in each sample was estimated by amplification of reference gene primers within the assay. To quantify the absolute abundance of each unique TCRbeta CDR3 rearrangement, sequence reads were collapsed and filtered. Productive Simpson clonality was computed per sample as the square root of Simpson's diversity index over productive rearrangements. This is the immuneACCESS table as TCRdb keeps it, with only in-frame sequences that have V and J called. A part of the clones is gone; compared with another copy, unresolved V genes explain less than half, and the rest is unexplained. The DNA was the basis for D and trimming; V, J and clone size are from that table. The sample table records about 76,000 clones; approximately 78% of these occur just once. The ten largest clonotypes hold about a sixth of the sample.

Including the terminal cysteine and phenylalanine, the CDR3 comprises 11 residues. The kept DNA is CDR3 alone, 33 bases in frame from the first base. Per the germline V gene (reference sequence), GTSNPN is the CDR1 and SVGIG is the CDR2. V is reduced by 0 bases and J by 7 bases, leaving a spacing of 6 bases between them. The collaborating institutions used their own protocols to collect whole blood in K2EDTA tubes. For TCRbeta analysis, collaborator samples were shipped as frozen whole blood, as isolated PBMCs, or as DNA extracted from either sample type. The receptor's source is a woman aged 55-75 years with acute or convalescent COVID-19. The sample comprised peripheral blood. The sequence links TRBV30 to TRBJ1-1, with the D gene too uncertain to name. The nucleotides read TGTGCCTGGAGTGTAGAGGATGAAGCTTTCTTT. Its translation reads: CAWSVEDEAFF.